This T cell receptor beta chain was sequenced during a study of blood T cell repertoires in COVID-19. Study in general: The origin of the acute and convalescent COVID-19 samples was the United States, Italy and Spain. PBMCs, B-cell-depleted T cells, or T cells provided the cDNA or gDNA that made up the material.

Enrolled during active infection, Seattle patients were then followed longitudinally. As processed by the authors: Reference gene primers were amplified, and this amplification served to estimate nucleated cell counts. Some clones are missing from TCRdb's copy, which holds only in-frame ones; the method was immunoSEQ multiplex PCR. Clone size and the V and J calls come from that table; the DNA yielded D and trimming. Among hundreds of thousands of clones listed, about 91% were seen once. Germline lookup yields CDR1 MNHEY and CDR2 SVGAGI. Trimming left V 6 bases short and J 1 base short, with 12 bases between. The CDR3 has 15 residues.

Sequenced sample: peripheral blood. This clonotype was obtained from a woman aged 30 to 39 with COVID-19, enrolled during active disease. The rearrangement joins TRBV6-5 to TRBJ2-2, with D tentatively TRBD2 (6 bases). Here the CDR3 reads CASSRYGGNTGELFF. In nucleotides, the CDR3 is TGTGCCAGCAGCCGGTACGGGGGGAACACCGGGGAGCTGTTTTTT.